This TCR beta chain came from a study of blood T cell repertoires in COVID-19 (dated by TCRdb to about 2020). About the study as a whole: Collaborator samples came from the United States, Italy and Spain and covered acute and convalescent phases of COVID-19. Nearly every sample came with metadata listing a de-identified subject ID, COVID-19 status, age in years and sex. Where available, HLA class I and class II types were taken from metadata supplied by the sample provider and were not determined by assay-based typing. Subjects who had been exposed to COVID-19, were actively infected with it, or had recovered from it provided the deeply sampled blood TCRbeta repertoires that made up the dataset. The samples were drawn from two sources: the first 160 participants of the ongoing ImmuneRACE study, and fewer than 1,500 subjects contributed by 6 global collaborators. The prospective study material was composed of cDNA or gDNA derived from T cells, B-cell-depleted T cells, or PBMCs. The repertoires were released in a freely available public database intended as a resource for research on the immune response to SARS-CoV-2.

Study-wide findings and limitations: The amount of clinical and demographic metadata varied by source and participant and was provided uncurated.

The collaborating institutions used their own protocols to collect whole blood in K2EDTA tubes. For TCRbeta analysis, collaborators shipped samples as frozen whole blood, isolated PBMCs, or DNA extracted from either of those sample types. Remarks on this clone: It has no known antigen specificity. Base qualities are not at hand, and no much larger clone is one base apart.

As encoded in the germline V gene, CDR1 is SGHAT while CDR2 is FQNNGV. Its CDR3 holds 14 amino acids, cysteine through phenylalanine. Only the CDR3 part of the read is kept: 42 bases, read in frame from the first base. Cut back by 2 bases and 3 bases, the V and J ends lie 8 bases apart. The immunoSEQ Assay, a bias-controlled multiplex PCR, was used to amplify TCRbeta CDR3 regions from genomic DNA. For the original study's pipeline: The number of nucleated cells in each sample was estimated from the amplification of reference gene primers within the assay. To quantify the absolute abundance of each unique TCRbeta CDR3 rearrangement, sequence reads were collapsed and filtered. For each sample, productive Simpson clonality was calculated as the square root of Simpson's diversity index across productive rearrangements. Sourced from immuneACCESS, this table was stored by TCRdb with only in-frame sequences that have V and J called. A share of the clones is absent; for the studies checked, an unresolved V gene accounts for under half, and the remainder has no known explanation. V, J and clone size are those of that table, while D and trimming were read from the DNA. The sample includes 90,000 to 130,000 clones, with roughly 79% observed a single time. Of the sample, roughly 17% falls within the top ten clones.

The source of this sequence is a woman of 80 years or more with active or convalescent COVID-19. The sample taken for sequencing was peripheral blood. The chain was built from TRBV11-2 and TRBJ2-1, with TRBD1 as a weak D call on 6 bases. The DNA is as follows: TGTGCCAGCAGCTTAATCAGGGGCTACAATGAGCAGTTCTTC. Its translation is CASSLIRGYNEQFF.